This T cell receptor (beta chain) was sequenced for a study of neoadjuvant anti-PD-1 for oral cavity cancer. Clones were sequenced by immunoSEQ multiplex PCR, and TCRdb holds only the in-frame ones, with some missing. In the table there are around 13,000 clones, 50% to 75% of which are singletons. This clone was counted once. The ends were cut back, 1 base at V and 0 bases at J, with 12 bases in the middle. The CDR3 is 17 amino acids. The germline gives CDR1 SGHVS, CDR2 FQNEAQ. The material sequenced was PBMCs, taken before nivolumab (anti-PD-1) treatment. The TCR comes from a person aged 40 to 85 with oral cavity squamous cell carcinoma. The chain joins TRBV7-8 to TRBJ1-4, with D uncertain. This CDR3 reads CASSLVGRISTNEKLFF. CDR3 nucleotide sequence: TGTGCCAGCAGCTTAGTGGGCAGGATATCAACTAATGAAAAACTGTTTTTT.